Described below is a single TCR beta chain sequence and its context. Its target is unknown. These data come from a study of a mutant IDH1 vaccine in newly diagnosed glioma. Study-level background: Vaccines began 4-6 weeks after radiotherapy alone, or with temozolomide cycles. Previous care, which was radiotherapy, temozolomide, or both, most often involved both. Study outcomes and limitations: Among all patients, vaccine-induced immune responses occurred in 93.3%.

Noted time point: week 47, end of study. Topical imiquimod accompanied each vaccine dose, which consisted of 300 ug of mutant IDH1 20-mer peptide. Trimming stripped 3 bases from V and 5 bases from J, with 13 bases between. From germline, CDR1 is MNHEY and CDR2 SVGAGI. The CDR3 length is 14 residues. This table comes from immunoSEQ multiplex PCR, and its TCRdb copy is limited to in-frame clones, with some not included. The table lists approximately 31,000 clones, approximately 83% of them singletons. The starting material was PBMCs, obtained from a glioma patient whose treatment included an IDH1 peptide vaccine. The clonotype was recovered from a man aged 30 to 39 with glioma. The V call is TRBV6-5, the J call TRBJ1-2, with unresolved D. CDR3 nucleotide sequence: TGTGCCAGCAGTTATGGACGGGCAACTTATGGCTACACCTTC. It specifies CASSYGRATYGYTF.